The 17 T cell receptor beta chains below were found in one sample sequenced in a study of metastatic and nonmetastatic thyroid tumors. TCRdb called clones again from the PCR reads with MiXCR. Altogether roughly 16,000 clones are present, about a sixth being singletons, with the ten largest covering 17%. Nobody among the patients had been given any treatment before thyroid surgery. Material: blood. The receptor source for this set is a female donor with papillary thyroid cancer or a benign thyroid nodule (not recorded which). Some clones in this sample may be carry-over from other donors' samples.

This clone is labeled as medium-sized. V usage is TRBV6-1 and J usage is TRBJ1-2; the D gene is possibly TRBD1 (5 bases). The CDR3 is 13 amino acids. Trimming cost V 6 bases and J 8 bases, with 16 bases left between them. CDR1 is MNHNS and CDR2 is SASEGT in the germline V gene. This chain's CDR3 is CASREFGAGGYTF. The CDR3 DNA follows: TGTGCCAGCAGGGAGTTTGGGGCGGGCGGCTACACCTTC.

By share of the sample, this clone is medium-sized. The rearrangement uses TRBV6-1 and TRBJ1-6, with D perhaps matching TRBD1 (6 bases). V lost 6 bases to trimming and J lost 11 bases, with 17 bases between them. This CDR3 has 14 residues. Per the germline V gene, CDR1 is MNHNS and CDR2 is SASEGT. CDR3 loop: CASRRDTGVPPLHF. The CDR3 bases are TGTGCCAGCAGACGGGACACGGGTGTTCCACCCCTCCACTTT.

This clone has ten or more counts. The chain has TRBV12-5 and TRBJ1-1, with a possible D match to TRBD1 (6 bases). The CDR3 is 14 amino acids. Germline lookup yields CDR1 LGHNT and CDR2 FRNRAP. Trimming removed 1 base at V and 3 bases at J, with 9 bases between. The CDR3 bases are TGTGCTAGTGGTTTGGGACAGGTCGACACTGAAGCTTTCTTT. As protein: CASGLGQVDTEAFF.

This clone was seen ten or more times. The rearrangement links TRBV5-1 to TRBJ2-2; weak D call: TRBD1 (5 bases). Deletions cut 4 bases from V and 4 bases from J, with 14 bases between. Germline-derived CDR1 and CDR2 are SGHRS and YFSETQ. The CDR3 is 15 amino acids. CDR3 sequence reads: CASSNILGATGELFF. The CDR3, as DNA: TGCGCCAGCAGCAATATTCTAGGGGCCACCGGGGAGCTGTTTTTT.

This clone showed up many times. The gene calls are TRBV20-1 and TRBJ2-5, with D possibly TRBD1 on 5 matching bases. The V gene's germline CDR1 is DFQATT and CDR2 SNEGSKA (reference sequence). The CDR3 runs to 13 residues. With 0 bases removed from V and 1 base from J, the gap between germline ends came to 6 bases. CDR3 loop: CSAREGPQETQYF. Here the CDR3 DNA reads TGCAGTGCTAGAGAGGGGCCCCAAGAGACCCAGTACTTC.

This clone came up many times. The V call is TRBV19, the J call TRBJ2-3, with 14 bases identical to TRBD2. V lost 5 bases to trimming and J lost 5 bases; unmatched junction nucleotides: 6. The germline V gene has CDR1 LNHDA and CDR2 SQIVND (reference sequence). This CDR3 comprises 16 residues. The CDR3 is CASSSGLAGEGDTQYF. The CDR3 DNA sequence: TGTGCCAGTAGTTCGGGACTAGCGGGGGAGGGAGATACGCAGTATTTT.

This clone occurred many times. This chain links TRBV11-2 with TRBJ1-2; 8 bases line up with TRBD1. The CDR3 sequence is 16 residues long. V trimming: 0 bases; J trimming: 2 bases; junction bases outside the gene matches: 5. Germline V gene sequence: CDR1 SGHAT, CDR2 FQNNGV. The CDR3 coding sequence is TGTGCCAGCAGCTTAGATCGTCAGGGGGCCAACTATGGCTACACCTTC. Protein: CASSLDRQGANYGYTF.

This clone was seen repeatedly, ten times or more. This may arise from a read error, as a much more abundant clone is one base away. Other DNA sequences in this specimen translate into the identical CDR3. The V call is TRBV10-3, the J call TRBJ2-3; D uncertain. V shed 0 bases and J shed 1 base, with 8 bases lying between them. CDR1 ENHRY and CDR2 SYGVKD come from the germline V gene. This CDR3 has 15 residues. CDR3 sequence reads: CAISESASRTDTQYF. In nucleotides, the CDR3 is TGTGCCATCAGTGAGTCCGCCAGCCGCACAGATACGCAGTATTTT.

This clone is categorized as medium-sized. The chain couples TRBV11-2 to TRBJ1-2; D may be TRBD1 (6 bases). The germline V and J ends were trimmed by 5 bases and 5 bases, with 9 bases remaining between them. Looked up from germline, CDR1 is SGHAT and CDR2 is FQNNGV. CDR3 size: 12 residues. The CDR3 sequence: CASSPGTYGYTF. CDR3 nucleotide sequence: TGTGCCAGCAGCCCAGGGACATATGGCTACACCTTC.

The rearrangement joins TRBV2 to TRBJ1-5; no clear D gene. CDR1 and CDR2 from the germline V gene are SNHLY and FYNNEI. The V end was cut by 6 bases, the J end by 7 bases, with 19 bases between. The CDR3 totals 15 residues. The CDR3 is CASSVYGWRWQPQHF. The CDR3 bases are TGTGCCAGCAGCGTGTACGGGTGGAGGTGGCAGCCCCAGCATTTT.

This clone is categorized as medium-sized. The gene calls are TRBV20-1 and TRBJ2-2; 8 nucleotides align to TRBD2. The CDR3 sequence is 13 residues long. The V gene end was trimmed by 5 bases and the J gene end by 8 bases; junction bases not matched to a gene: 7. Germline-derived CDR1 and CDR2 are DFQATT and SNEGSKA (reference sequence). The CDR3 spells CSAFSGDEGELFF. The CDR3 DNA sequence: TGCAGTGCTTTTAGCGGGGATGAGGGGGAGCTGTTTTTT.

By share of the sample, this clone is medium-sized (0.01 to 0.1%). The rearrangement uses TRBV12-3 or TRBV12-4 and TRBJ1-1, with D possibly TRBD1 on 6 matching bases. Trimming pared 6 bases from V and 6 bases from J, leaving 11 bases between. The CDR3 length is 12 residues. The CDR3, as DNA: TGTGCCAGCAGGGCCGGGGGCCCTGAAGCTTTCTTT. This translates into CASRAGGPEAFF.

This clone was observed many times. DNA for the CDR3: TGTGCCAGTAAATATCTGGGGACTGTGAACTTTGGGGCCAACGTCCTGACTTTC. Its protein is CASKYLGTVNFGANVLTF. V usage is TRBV19 and J usage is TRBJ2-6; tentative D call: TRBD2 (6 bases). Germline V gene lookup returns CDR1 LNHDA and CDR2 SQIVND (reference sequence). V gave up 7 bases and J gave up 3 bases, with 22 bases separating them. The CDR3 runs 18 residues.

This clone has ten or more counts. The chain recombines TRBV3-1 with TRBJ1-1; the match to TRBD1 covers 7 bases. Losses at the gene ends were 4 bases for V and 3 bases for J; bases not matched to a gene: 5. The CDR3 has 14 amino acids. Germline assignment: CDR1 LGHDT and CDR2 YNNKEL (reference sequence). Here the CDR3 DNA reads TGTGCCAGCAGCCCTCAGGGGGATCACACTGAAGCTTTCTTT. As protein: CASSPQGDHTEAFF.

This clone was seen at least ten times. The chain recombines TRBV19 with TRBJ1-5; D gene uncertain. Trimming took off 5 bases at V and 3 bases at J, with 14 bases between the two ends. Looked up from germline, CDR1 is LNHDA and CDR2 is SQIVND (reference sequence). The CDR3 loop spans 15 amino acids. Here the CDR3 reads CASSFQQLLNQPQHF. The CDR3 region has the DNA TGTGCCAGTAGTTTCCAACAGTTGCTCAATCAGCCCCAGCATTTT.

Ten or more counts support this clone. V is TRBV11-2 and J is TRBJ1-2; D is unclear. Trimming stripped 4 bases from V and 2 bases from J, with 17 bases between. CDR3 length: 16 residues. The germline gives CDR1 SGHAT, CDR2 FQNNGV. The CDR3, as DNA: TGTGCCAGCAGCTCAAGTATCGGGCGATCGAACTATGGCTACACCTTC. Translated: CASSSSIGRSNYGYTF.

This clone was observed once. This clone may be a read error of a much larger clone one base away. Other DNA sequences from this sample encode an identical CDR3 as well. V usage is TRBV11-2 and J usage is TRBJ1-4, with TRBD1 matching 7 bases. CDR3 size: 13 residues. With V trimmed by 6 bases and J by 10 bases, 8 bases remained unmatched. Germline CDR1 is SGHAT and CDR2 is FQNNGV. The CDR3 spells CASSLGDSVKLFF. CDR3 nucleotide sequence: TGTGCCAGCAGTCTAGGGGACAGCGTAAAACTGTTTTTT.